This TCR beta chain derives from a study of control samples from healthy donors and cancer patients. Repertoires were generated with immunoSEQ multiplex PCR, while TCRdb's copy carries only in-frame clones and drops some. The sample consists of around 100,000 clones, approximately 90% of them appearing once. Deletions cut 7 bases from V and 0 bases from J, with 13 bases between. Looked up from germline, CDR1 is SNHLY and CDR2 is FYNNEI. This CDR3 is built from 15 residues. This chain uses TRBV2 with TRBJ1-5; D is uncertain. The sequenced sample consisted of PBMCs. The source of this sequence is a man aged 55 to 70 with lung cancer. The CDR3 spells CASMVAPYSNQPQHF. Written as DNA, the CDR3 is TGTGCCAGCATGGTGGCACCCTATAGCAATCAGCCCCAGCATTTT.